Below, 29 T cell receptor beta chains from the same sample are listed, as sequenced in a study of T cell changes during pregnancy in multiple sclerosis. Libraries were prepared by immunoSEQ multiplex PCR; TCRdb keeps only in-frame clonotypes and omits some of them. In the table there are more than 70,000 clones, 91% of which are singletons. The material sequenced was peripheral blood, taken after pregnancy. The receptor source for this set is a female donor in good health, enrolled as a control in a pregnancy study.

The genes are TRBV19 and TRBJ1-1; 9 bases line up with TRBD1. Germline-derived CDR1 and CDR2 are LNHDA and SQIVND (reference sequence). This CDR3 contains 13 residues. J gave up 6 bases and V 8 bases, and 7 bases lay outside the gene matches. CDR3 nucleotides: TGTGCCAGTGAGGGACAGGGTGTTGCTGAAGCTTTCTTT. It translates to CASEGQGVAEAFF.

The chain is built from TRBV7-6 and TRBJ1-5, with D hard to call. The CDR3 spans 13 residues. CDR1 is SGHVS, CDR2 FNYEAQ, per germline. Trimming pared 0 bases from V and 7 bases from J, leaving 7 bases between. This CDR3 reads CASSLALGQPQHF. CDR3 sequence (DNA): TGTGCCAGCAGCTTAGCCCTAGGACAGCCCCAGCATTTT.

The V call is TRBV28, the J call TRBJ2-1; D may be TRBD1 (6 bases). V lost 5 bases, J lost 6 bases, and 23 bases lay in between. CDR1 is MDHEN and CDR2 is SYDVKM in the germline V gene. The CDR3 has 17 residues. The CDR3 nucleotides read TGTGCCAGCAGTCCCCTCCTGACAGGTAGGGTTTCCAATGAGCAGTTCTTC. Encoded protein: CASSPLLTGRVSNEQFF.

The chain links TRBV7-9 to TRBJ2-7; D is uncertain. The CDR3 runs to 12 residues. Trimming removed 5 bases at V and 11 bases at J, with 16 bases between. Germline V CDR1 and CDR2: SEHNR, FQNEAQ (reference sequence). The CDR3 protein is CASSPQDRWEYF. The CDR3 DNA follows: TGTGCCAGCAGCCCCCAGGATCGTTGGGAGTACTTC.

This rearrangement joins TRBV27 to TRBJ1-2, with D possibly matching TRBD1 (5 bases). Trimming cost V 6 bases and J 0 bases, with 8 bases left between them. The CDR3 has 13 residues. CDR1 is MNHEY and CDR2 is SMNVEV in the germline V gene (reference sequence). CDR3 nucleotide sequence: TGTGCCAGCAGGACAGAAGCTAACTATGGCTACACCTTC. This translates into CASRTEANYGYTF.

This rearrangement joins TRBV11-2 to TRBJ1-2; 8 bases are shared with TRBD1. CDR1 is SGHAT, CDR2 FQNNGV, per germline. The V segment lost 0 bases and the J segment 8 bases; nucleotides outside the gene matches: 11. This CDR3 is built from 16 residues. The CDR3 DNA sequence: TGTGCCAGCAGCTTAGATGAAGACAGGGGAAACTCCGGCTACACCTTC. Translation: CASSLDEDRGNSGYTF.

The V gene is TRBV14, the J gene TRBJ1-4, with D uncertain. Trimming took 3 bases from V and 0 from J, leaving 11 bases between them. CDR1 and CDR2 (germline): SGHDN, FVKESK. The CDR3 loop spans 16 amino acids. CDR3 bases: TGTGCCAGCAGCCATCGTACAGTTGCAACTAATGAAAAACTGTTTTTT. Translating gives CASSHRTVATNEKLFF.

The rearrangement links TRBV7-9 to TRBJ1-1; 7 nucleotides match TRBD1. This CDR3 has 12 residues. Trimming cost V 5 bases and J 8 bases; bases outside gene matches: 5. The germline V gene encodes CDR1 SEHNR and CDR2 FQNEAQ (reference sequence). The CDR3 DNA reads as TGTGCCAGCAGCCTGACAGGGACAGAAGCTTTCTTT. Translated: CASSLTGTEAFF.

CDR3 sequence (DNA): TGTGCCAGTAGTATAACAGGGGGGGAATCCTACGAGCAGTACTTC. Protein: CASSITGGESYEQYF. The gene calls are TRBV19 and TRBJ2-7; D is possibly TRBD1 (8 bases). Germline assignment: CDR1 LNHDA and CDR2 SQIVND (reference sequence). Deletions cut 2 bases from V and 1 base from J, with 12 bases between. This CDR3 comprises 15 residues.

The chain combines TRBV25-1 with TRBJ1-3, with D unclear. Germline-derived CDR1 and CDR2 are MGHDK and SYGVNS. This CDR3 spans 14 amino acids. V shed 6 bases and J shed 0 bases, with 9 bases lying between them. DNA of the CDR3: TGTGCCAGCAGGGACTCAAGCTCTGGAAACACCATATATTTT. It yields the protein CASRDSSSGNTIYF.

The chain joins TRBV7-9 to TRBJ2-2; D not certain. V gave up 2 bases and J gave up 8 bases, with 6 bases separating them. Germline loops: CDR1 SEHNR, CDR2 FQNEAQ (reference sequence). The CDR3 runs to 12 residues. The CDR3 DNA sequence: TGTGCCAGCAGCTTAATCCCGGGGGAGCTGTTTTTT. Translated, it gives CASSLIPGELFF.

The chain recombines TRBV29-1 with TRBJ2-2; 8 bases agree with TRBD2. From germline, CDR1 is SQVTM and CDR2 ANQGSEA. The CDR3 is 12 amino acids. The CDR3 region has the DNA TGCGGCAGCGGGAGGAACACCGGGGAGCTGTTTTTT. Protein: CGSGRNTGELFF.

To note about this clone: Additional DNA sequences in this sample encode the identical CDR3. V gene TRBV9 combines with J gene TRBJ2-2; weak D call: TRBD1 (6 bases). In germline, CDR1 is SGDLS, CDR2 YYNGEE. Trimming shortened V by 3 bases and J by 4 bases, and 10 bases separated the two germline ends. The CDR3 totals 14 residues. CDR3 in DNA: TGTGCCAGCAGCGAACAGGGTGGCACCGGGGAGCTGTTTTTT. Translated, it gives CASSEQGGTGELFF.

CDR3 loop: CASSRGHSREETQYF. In DNA form, the CDR3 reads TGTGCCAGCAGCAGAGGACACAGCAGGGAAGAGACCCAGTACTTC. This chain connects TRBV9 to TRBJ2-5, with a weak D call TRBD1 (5 bases). Germline loops: CDR1 SGDLS, CDR2 YYNGEE. Trimming removed 4 bases at V and 3 bases at J, with 16 bases between. This CDR3 has 15 residues.

CDR3 in amino acids: CASSPSNRSPNSPLHF. The CDR3 DNA reads as TGTGCCAGCTCACCGAGTAATCGGAGCCCTAATTCACCCCTCCACTTT. The V call is TRBV18, the J call TRBJ1-6; D not resolved. This CDR3 has 16 amino acids. Per the germline V gene, CDR1 is KGHSH and CDR2 is LQKENI. With 3 bases removed from V and 6 bases from J, the gap between germline ends came to 15 bases.

J is TRBJ2-7 and V is TRBV5-1; TRBD1 aligns across 9 bases. Losses at the gene ends were 5 bases for V and 1 base for J; bases not matched to a gene: 1. Germline V CDR1 and CDR2: SGHRS, YFSETQ. This CDR3 region has 13 residues. The CDR3 protein is CASRQGASYEQYF. CDR3 nucleotide sequence: TGCGCCAGCAGACAGGGGGCTTCCTACGAGCAGTACTTC.

This chain uses TRBV7-8 with TRBJ2-1; 8 bases line up with TRBD2. CDR1 and CDR2 from the germline V gene are SGHVS and FQNEAQ. V lost 0 bases and J lost 5; bases outside the gene matches: 9. The CDR3 runs 17 residues. The CDR3 DNA is TGTGCCAGCAGCTTAGCGCTCGGGGGGGGCCTACACAATGAGCAGTTCTTC. Residues: CASSLALGGGLHNEQFF.

The chain is built from TRBV7-3 and TRBJ1-2; 8 bases map to TRBD1. The CDR3 totals 15 residues. Unmatched junction bases numbered 9, after V lost 5 bases and J lost 4 bases. Germline V gene lookup returns CDR1 SGHTA and CDR2 FQGTGA. DNA of the CDR3: TGTGCCAGCAGCCGTGGACAGGGTCCCTCCTATGGCTACACCTTC. Translated: CASSRGQGPSYGYTF.

The chain links TRBV27 to TRBJ2-7; 8 nucleotides align to TRBD1. Germline V gene sequence: CDR1 MNHEY, CDR2 SMNVEV (reference sequence). The trim removed 7 bases at V and 7 bases at J, leaving 12 bases unmatched. The CDR3 spans 14 residues. The CDR3 region has the DNA TGTGCCAGCAATTTCGACAGGGGCTACGGGGAGCAGTACTTC. This sequence encodes CASNFDRGYGEQYF.

V usage is TRBV5-6 and J usage is TRBJ1-1; 8 positions match TRBD1. The germline CDR1 and CDR2 sequences are SGHDT and YYEEEE. Trimming removed 4 bases from V and 1 base from J; junction bases left unmatched: 6. The CDR3 length is 15 residues. CDR3 region: CASSTTGVGNTEAFF. In nucleotides, the CDR3 is TGTGCCAGCAGCACGACAGGGGTCGGGAACACTGAAGCTTTCTTT. The full variable domain, completed using reference TRBV5-6 and TRBJ1-1, is DAGVTQSPTHLIKTRGQQVTLRCSPKSGHDTVSWYQQALGQGPQFIFQYYEEEERQRGNFPDRFSGHQFPNYSSELNVNALLLGDSALYLCASSTTGVGNTEAFFGQGTRLTVV.

The chain couples TRBV19 to TRBJ2-4; 7 bases align to TRBD2. This CDR3 contains 15 residues. V trimming: 6 bases; J trimming: 0 bases; junction bases outside the gene matches: 5. The germline V gene encodes CDR1 LNHDA and CDR2 SQIVND (reference sequence). CDR3 region: CASRGGDLAKNIQYF. The CDR3 bases are TGTGCCAGTAGGGGGGGGGACTTAGCCAAAAACATTCAGTACTTC.

This clone has a single count. The chain carries TRBV7-2 and TRBJ2-1; TRBD1 matches at 8 bases. V trimming: 6 bases; J trimming: 2 bases; junction bases outside the gene matches: 9. The CDR3 has 16 residues. CDR1 and CDR2 (germline): SGHTA, FQGNSA. CDR3 sequence (DNA): TGTGCCAGCAGAAAACAGACAGGGGAGGCCTACAATGAGCAGTTCTTC. Translated: CASRKQTGEAYNEQFF.

CDR3 loop: CASSLVGGVYNEQFF. In DNA form, the CDR3 reads TGTGCCAGCAGCTTAGTAGGGGGCGTTTACAATGAGCAGTTCTTC. The gene calls are TRBV7-2 and TRBJ2-1; 7 bases fit TRBD1. Germline assignment: CDR1 SGHTA and CDR2 FQGNSA. The CDR3 loop spans 15 amino acids. V lost 1 base to trimming and J lost 4 bases; unmatched junction nucleotides: 4.

The J gene is TRBJ1-1, the V gene TRBV7-8, with 7 bases fitting TRBD1. There are 15 residues in the CDR3. V was pared by 1 base and J by 8 bases, with 10 bases of the junction left unmatched. CDR1 is SGHVS, CDR2 FQNEAQ, per germline. DNA for the CDR3: TGTGCCAGCAGCTTAGACGAGACAGGGATCCGAGAAGCTTTCTTT. Protein product: CASSLDETGIREAFF. Full variable domain (rest looked up from reference TRBV7-8 and TRBJ1-1): GAGVSQSPRYKVAKRGQDVALRCDPISGHVSLFWYQQALGQGPEFLTYFQNEAQLDKSGLPSDRFFAERPEGSVSTLKIQRTQQEDSAVYLCASSLDETGIREAFFGQGTRLTVV.

This sequence joins TRBV7-2 and TRBJ1-1; D uncertain. The CDR3 consists of 12 residues. V was shortened by 1 base and J by 6 bases, with 6 bases between the two germline ends. CDR1 SGHTA and CDR2 FQGNSA come from the germline V gene. The CDR3 bases are TGTGCCAGCAGCTTAGGCGTCCCTGAAGCTTTCTTT. Translated, it gives CASSLGVPEAFF.

The chain is built from TRBV7-3 and TRBJ1-6; TRBD1 matches 7 bases. Trimming cost V 0 bases and J 11 bases; bases outside gene matches: 13. This CDR3 has 17 residues. In germline, CDR1 is SGHTA, CDR2 FQGTGA. The CDR3 DNA sequence: TGTGCCAGCAGCTTAACCGCAGGGGGAAATATGGGTCCACCCCTCCACTTT. Protein product: CASSLTAGGNMGPPLHF.

This clone was observed a single time. The rearrangement uses TRBV7-8 and TRBJ2-3; D is possibly TRBD1 (5 bases). The V end was cut by 6 bases, the J end by 3 bases, with 10 bases between. The CDR3 is 13 residues long. Germline CDR1 SGHVS, CDR2 FQNEAQ. CDR3 DNA sequence: TGTGCCAGCAGGGGGTCAGGGACAGATACGCAGTATTTT. Translation gives CASRGSGTDTQYF. Full variable domain (outside the CDR3, taken from reference TRBV7-8 and TRBJ2-3): GAGVSQSPRYKVAKRGQDVALRCDPISGHVSLFWYQQALGQGPEFLTYFQNEAQLDKSGLPSDRFFAERPEGSVSTLKIQRTQQEDSAVYLCASRGSGTDTQYFGPGTRLTVL.

A few counts support this clone. The V call is TRBV30, the J call TRBJ1-1; tentatively, D is TRBD1 (5 bases). Germline V CDR1 and CDR2: GTSNPN, SVGIG (reference sequence). Between the trimmed V and J ends, which lost 3 bases and 11 bases, there was a span of 13 bases. The CDR3 is 11 residues long. CDR3 amino acids: CAWSPGKRAFF. In nucleotides, the CDR3 is TGTGCCTGGAGCCCAGGGAAGAGGGCTTTCTTT.

The CDR3 sequence is CASSLSGGGAPGELFF. CDR3 DNA sequence: TGTGCCAGCAGCTTATCCGGCGGGGGGGCGCCCGGGGAGCTGTTTTTT. The V and J genes are TRBV7-2 and TRBJ2-2; 9 bases are a match to TRBD2. With 2 bases clipped from V and 6 bases from J, the junction kept 7 bases outside the gene matches. Germline CDR1 and CDR2: SGHTA and FQGNSA. CDR3 length: 16 residues.